The clone carrying this TCR beta chain was seen more than once but under ten times. Through a sample-barcoded 5' primer and a J-beta primer mix, a second PCR was run for about 6 to 12 cycles. One entry per CDR3 protein results from TCRdb running MiXCR on the 5' RACE reads. The sample lists 500,000 to 600,000 distinct CDR3 sequences; 27% were seen once. The sample belongs to a study of blood T cells in healthy people across ages. Germline assignment: CDR1 KGHSH and CDR2 LQKENI. This CDR3 is 17 amino acids long. J gave up 1 base and V 3 bases, and 8 bases lay outside the gene matches. This chain links TRBV18 with TRBJ1-2; TRBD1 aligns across 10 bases. Sequenced material: blood. The sequence was collected from a woman in her 70s in good health. CDR3 in amino acids: CASSPTGQGTLNYGYTF. In nucleotides, the CDR3 is TGTGCCAGCTCACCTACGGGACAGGGGACTCTTAACTATGGCTACACCTTC.